One T cell receptor beta chain is described in this entry. This record belongs to a study of blood T cell repertoires in COVID-19. At the level of the study: Samples representing acute and convalescent COVID-19 were sourced from the United States, Italy and Spain.

TCRdb keeps only in-frame clones here, not all; method: immunoSEQ multiplex PCR. The repertoire holds more than 400,000 clones, around 90% seen once, with under 0.75% in the top ten. V lost 3 bases and J 9 bases, leaving 9 bases between the germline ends. The CDR3 is 12 residues long. CDR1 and CDR2 from the germline V gene are MNHNS and SASEGT. The chain combines TRBV6-1 with TRBJ1-5; D is unclear. The specimen was PBMCs or T cells enriched from blood (not recorded which). This receptor was taken from a young woman who had recovered from COVID-19. The CDR3 bases are TGTGCCAGCAGTGAGCCGGAGCCGCCCCAGCATTTT. It codes for CASSEPEPPQHF.